This T cell receptor (beta chain) was found in a study of shared clonotypes between healthy human individuals. Some clones are missing from TCRdb's copy, which holds only in-frame ones; the method was immunoSEQ multiplex PCR. The sample consists of more than 2,000,000 clones, around 94% of them appearing once. This CDR3 has 13 amino acids. Germline values: CDR1 SNHLY, CDR2 FYNNEI. Trimming shortened V by 1 base and J by 4 bases, and 7 bases separated the two germline ends. As for this clone: Additional DNA sequences in this sample encode the identical CDR3.

The receptor was isolated from a man between 18 and 35 years old in good health. V usage is TRBV2 and J usage is TRBJ1-1, with D unresolved. The sample taken for sequencing was naive CD4+ T cells sorted from blood. Described subset: CD45RA+ positively selected. The chain's CDR3 is CASSEGAGTEAFF. Written as DNA, the CDR3 is TGTGCCAGCAGTGAAGGTGCGGGCACTGAAGCTTTCTTT.